One TCR beta chain is described in this entry. Its cognate antigen is unknown. The data were taken from a study of cytomegalovirus exposure and HLA in healthy donors. For the study at large: The 95 million to 120 million unique TCR beta sequences, from about 179 million T cells, were found by an earlier analysis. Study-level findings and limits: In a later analysis, HLA-associated beta chains showed higher expansion and lower generation probabilities than comparable chains.

13 Jbeta primers and 60 Vbeta primers were used for the PCR. TCRdb's table, derived via immunoSEQ multiplex PCR, lists solely in-frame clones and lacks some. The sample has a few hundred thousand clones, around 90% seen once; the top ten hold roughly 1.6%. V shed 7 bases and J 8 bases; nucleotides not matched to a gene: 9. The CDR3 has 13 amino acids. Germline-derived CDR1 and CDR2 are SGHTA and FQGNSA. Material: PBMCs. This clonotype originated in a girl aged 2-10 years in good health and CMV-seronegative. This chain uses TRBV7-2 with TRBJ1-2; TRBD1 agrees at 8 bases. Here the CDR3 reads CASISTGVGGYTF. DNA of the CDR3: TGTGCCAGCATTTCGACAGGGGTCGGAGGCTACACCTTC.